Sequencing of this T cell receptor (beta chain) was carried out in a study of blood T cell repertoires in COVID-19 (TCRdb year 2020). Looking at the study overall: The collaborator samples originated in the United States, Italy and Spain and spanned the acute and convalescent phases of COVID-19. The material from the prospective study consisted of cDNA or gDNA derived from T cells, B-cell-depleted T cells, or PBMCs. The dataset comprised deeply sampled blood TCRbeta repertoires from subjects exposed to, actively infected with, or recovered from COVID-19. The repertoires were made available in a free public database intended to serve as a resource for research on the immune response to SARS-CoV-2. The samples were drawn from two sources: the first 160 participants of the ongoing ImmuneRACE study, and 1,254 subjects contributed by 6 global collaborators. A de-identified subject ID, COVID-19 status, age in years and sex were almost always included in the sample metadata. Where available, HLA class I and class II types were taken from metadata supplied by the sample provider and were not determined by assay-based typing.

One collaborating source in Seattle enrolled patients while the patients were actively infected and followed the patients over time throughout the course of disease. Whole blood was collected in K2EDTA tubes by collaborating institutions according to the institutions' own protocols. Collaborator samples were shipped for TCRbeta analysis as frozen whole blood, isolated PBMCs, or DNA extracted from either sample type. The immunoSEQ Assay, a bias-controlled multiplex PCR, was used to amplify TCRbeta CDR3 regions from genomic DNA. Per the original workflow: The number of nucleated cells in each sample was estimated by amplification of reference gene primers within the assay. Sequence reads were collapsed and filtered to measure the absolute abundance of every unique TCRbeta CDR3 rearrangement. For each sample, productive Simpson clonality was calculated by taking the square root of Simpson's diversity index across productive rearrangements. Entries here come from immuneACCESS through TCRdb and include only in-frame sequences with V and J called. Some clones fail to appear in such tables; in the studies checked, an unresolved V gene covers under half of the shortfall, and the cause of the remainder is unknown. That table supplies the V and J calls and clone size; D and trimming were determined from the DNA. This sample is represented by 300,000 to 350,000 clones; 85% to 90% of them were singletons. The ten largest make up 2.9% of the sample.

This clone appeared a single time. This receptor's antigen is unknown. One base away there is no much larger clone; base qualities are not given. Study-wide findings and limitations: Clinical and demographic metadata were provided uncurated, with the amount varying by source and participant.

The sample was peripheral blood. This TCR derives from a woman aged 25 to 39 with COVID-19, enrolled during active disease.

The CDR3 has the sequence CASSPLVSSSGYTF. The DNA reads TGTGCCAGCAGCCCTTTAGTGTCCTCTTCGGGCTACACCTTC. Here the chain combines TRBV9 and TRBJ1-2; a confident D gene designation cannot be given. As encoded in the germline V gene, CDR1 is SGDLS while CDR2 is YYNGEE. The CDR3 holds 14 amino acids from the cysteine to the phenylalanine. Only the CDR3 DNA stays, 42 bases, in frame from base 1. V and J lose 4 bases and 8 bases, and a span of 18 bases separates them.